A single sample gave rise to the 20 T cell receptor beta chains below, sequenced in a study of T cell responses to AZD1222 COVID-19 vaccine. Measured with immunoSEQ multiplex PCR; TCRdb has only the in-frame clones, and not every one. The sample records some 140,000 clones, 90% to 95% being singletons. This specimen was peripheral blood, taken on day 0 of AZD1222 vaccination. These receptors all stem from an adult in good health.

V gene TRBV30 combines with J gene TRBJ2-3, with D hard to call. This CDR3 is 13 amino acids long. V dropped 2 bases and J dropped 2 bases, with 8 bases sitting between them. Germline CDR1 reads GTSNPN; CDR2 reads SVGIG (reference sequence). In nucleotides, the CDR3 is TGTGCCTGGAGTCCCGGGTTCACAGATACGCAGTATTTT. Its protein is CAWSPGFTDTQYF.

This clone was detected only once. The V gene is TRBV7-2, the J gene TRBJ2-3, with 11 positions matching TRBD2. V lost 5 bases and J lost 6; bases outside the gene matches: 16. This CDR3 comprises 18 residues. Per germline, CDR1 SGHTA and CDR2 FQGNSA. The CDR3 loop reads CASSRSQLAGDPRDTQYF. The CDR3, as DNA: TGTGCCAGCAGCCGGTCTCAACTAGCGGGAGACCCTCGGGATACGCAGTATTTT. Filled out from reference TRBV7-2 and TRBJ2-3, the complete variable domain reads GAGVSQSPSNKVTEKGKDVELRCDPISGHTALYWYRQSLGQGLEFLIYFQGNSAPDKSGLPSDRFSAERTGGSVSTLTIQRTQQEDSAVYLCASSRSQLAGDPRDTQYFGPGTRLTVL.

In DNA, the CDR3 is TGTGCCATCAAGCCAGCGGGAGGCCGAGGGCAGTACTTC. Translating gives CAIKPAGGRGQYF. The chain joins TRBV10-3 to TRBJ2-7, with 9 bases matching TRBD2. Germline trimming cut 7 bases from V and 9 bases from J; bases unmatched to any gene: 10. Germline V gene sequence: CDR1 ENHRY, CDR2 SYGVKD. The CDR3 consists of 13 residues.

The rearrangement uses TRBV20-1 and TRBJ2-3, with D unresolved. Germline CDR1 DFQATT, CDR2 SNEGSKA (reference sequence). V shed 2 bases and J shed 3 bases, with 3 bases lying between them. CDR3 length: 11 residues. As DNA, the CDR3 is TGCAGTGCTAGATTTACAGATACGCAGTATTTT. Translated, it gives CSARFTDTQYF.

The chain is built from TRBV6-4 and TRBJ2-7; D unresolved. The CDR3 runs 16 residues. V dropped 3 bases and J dropped 5 bases, with 20 bases sitting between them. Germline CDR1 MRHNA, CDR2 SNTAGT. The CDR3 DNA is TGTGCCAGCAGTGAAAATCATGCGCTCCCGCTCCACGAGCAGTACTTC. This translates into CASSENHALPLHEQYF.

The chain is built from TRBV27 and TRBJ2-7; D tentatively fits TRBD1 or TRBD2 (5 bases each). The CDR3 contains 15 residues. The V gene's germline CDR1 is MNHEY and CDR2 SMNVEV (reference sequence). With 6 bases removed from V and 5 bases from J, the gap between germline ends came to 20 bases. CDR3 DNA sequence: TGTGCCAGCAGCACCGCAGGGACCACACACCACGAGCAGTACTTC. Translated: CASSTAGTTHHEQYF.

The chain combines TRBV5-1 with TRBJ2-6; D might be TRBD1 (5 bases). The germline V and J ends were trimmed by 1 base and 0 bases, with 14 bases remaining between them. Germline CDR1 SGHRS, CDR2 YFSETQ. This CDR3 contains 18 residues. The CDR3 bases are TGCGCCAGCAGCTTGTCGGACACCCCAACCTCTGGGGCCAACGTCCTGACTTTC. Amino acid sequence: CASSLSDTPTSGANVLTF.

The V call is TRBV15, the J call TRBJ2-7; 7 positions match TRBD1. CDR1 is LNHNV, CDR2 YYDKDF, per germline (reference sequence). The CDR3 consists of 19 residues. J lost 2 bases, V lost 1 base, and 17 bases had no gene match. CDR3 coding DNA: TGTGCCACCAGCAGAGGCCGGCCGTCGACTCGGGACAGAGCCTACGAGCAGTACTTC. Translation: CATSRGRPSTRDRAYEQYF.

The chain combines TRBV7-9 with TRBJ2-1; TRBD2 matches 8 bases. The CDR3 runs to 18 residues. With V trimmed by 5 bases and J by 0 bases, 12 bases remained unmatched. Germline V gives CDR1 SEHNR, CDR2 FQNEAQ (reference sequence). CDR3 sequence (DNA): TGTGCCAGCAGCCGCGGCGGCGGGAGGAGCCCCTCCTACAATGAGCAGTTCTTC. It encodes CASSRGGGRSPSYNEQFF.

The chain combines TRBV4-3 with TRBJ1-1; the D is unclear. The germline V gene has CDR1 LGHNA and CDR2 YSLEER. V lost 5 bases and J lost 4, with 17 bases in between. There are 15 residues in the CDR3. CDR3 loop: CASSFREGGGTEAFF. The CDR3 nucleotides are TGCGCCAGCAGCTTCCGGGAGGGCGGAGGCACTGAAGCTTTCTTT.

The V and J genes are TRBV6-6 and TRBJ1-1; D possibly corresponds to TRBD1 (5 bases). Trimming removed 6 bases at V and 3 bases at J, with 11 bases between. The V gene's germline CDR1 is MNHNY and CDR2 SVGAGI (reference sequence). This CDR3 region has 13 residues. In nucleotides, the CDR3 is TGTGCCAGCAGACCCCAGGGATACACTGAAGCTTTCTTT. It translates to CASRPQGYTEAFF.

The chain uses TRBV7-3 and TRBJ2-6, with 9 bases aligning to TRBD1. J gave up 0 bases and V 6 bases, and 6 bases lay outside the gene matches. CDR3 length equals 17 residues. Germline lookup yields CDR1 SGHTA and CDR2 FQGTGA. CDR3 sequence (DNA): TGTGCCAGCAGTTCCGGGACAGGGCCCTCTGGGGCCAACGTCCTGACTTTC. Translation gives CASSSGTGPSGANVLTF. Together with reference TRBV7-3 and TRBJ2-6, the CDR3 gives the full variable domain: GAGVSQTPSNKVTEKGKYVELRCDPISGHTALYWYRQSLGQGPEFLIYFQGTGAADDSGLPNDRFFAVRPEGSVSTLKIQRTERGDSAVYLCASSSGTGPSGANVLTFGAGSRLTVL.

The chain recombines TRBV5-4 with TRBJ1-1; 9 bases agree with TRBD1. CDR1 SGHNT and CDR2 YYREEE come from the germline V gene (reference sequence). V was clipped by 5 bases and J by 2 bases; unmatched bases: 4. The CDR3 is 14 residues long. In DNA form, the CDR3 reads TGTGCCAGCAGGTCGACAGGGGGAAACACTGAAGCTTTCTTT. Translation: CASRSTGGNTEAFF.

The chain uses TRBV27 and TRBJ2-7, with 9 bases fitting TRBD1. Unmatched junction bases numbered 9, after V lost 10 bases and J lost 2 bases. Germline V gene lookup returns CDR1 MNHEY and CDR2 SMNVEV (reference sequence). The CDR3 has 14 amino acids. CDR3 nucleotides: TGTGCCACAATCCGGACAGGGGCGCCCTACGAGCAGTACTTC. This translates into CATIRTGAPYEQYF.

This rearrangement joins TRBV7-2 to TRBJ2-1; D tentatively reads TRBD1 or TRBD2 (6 bases each). Germline values: CDR1 SGHTA, CDR2 FQGNSA. The CDR3 is 17 residues long. V was cut by 3 bases and J by 1 base, with 16 bases left in between. CDR3 region: CASSFFRGRRSYNEQFF. CDR3 in DNA: TGTGCCAGCAGCTTTTTTCGGGGGCGTAGGTCCTACAATGAGCAGTTCTTC.

The chain links TRBV6-5 to TRBJ1-5; a weak D match, TRBD1 (6 bases). V was trimmed by 4 bases and J by 3 bases, leaving 13 bases between them. CDR1 MNHEY and CDR2 SVGAGI come from the germline V gene. The CDR3 contains 15 residues. CDR3 DNA: TGTGCCAGCAGTTCCTTAGGACAGCCCAATCAGCCCCAGCATTTT. It yields the protein CASSSLGQPNQPQHF.

J is TRBJ1-2 and V is TRBV12-3 or TRBV12-4; 7 positions match TRBD1. The V segment lost 3 bases and the J segment 10 bases; nucleotides outside the gene matches: 5. The CDR3 spans 12 residues. The CDR3 loop reads CASSFSQGDYTF. The CDR3 DNA is TGTGCCAGCAGTTTTTCCCAGGGGGACTACACCTTC.

J is TRBJ2-7 and V is TRBV6-5; 9 bases are shared with TRBD1. The ends lost 2 bases at V and 0 bases at J; junction bases unmatched: 5. CDR1 and CDR2 (germline): MNHEY, SVGAGI. This CDR3 region has 16 residues. The CDR3 is CASSYGWTGASYEQYF. The CDR3 DNA follows: TGTGCCAGCAGTTACGGGTGGACAGGGGCCTCCTACGAGCAGTACTTC.

The CDR3 spells CASSSAAVYHGYTF. The CDR3 coding sequence is TGTGCCAGCAGCTCCGCGGCGGTGTATCATGGCTACACCTTC. The gene calls are TRBV3-1 (or the pseudogene TRBV3-2) and TRBJ1-2; unclear D gene. The CDR3 loop spans 14 amino acids. Trimming removed 5 bases at V and 6 bases at J, with 16 bases between. CDR1 and CDR2 from the germline V gene are LGHDT and YNNKEL (reference sequence).

V gene TRBV24-1 combines with J gene TRBJ1-3, with D uncertain. The CDR3 runs to 15 residues. V lost 3 bases to trimming and J lost 1 base, with 9 bases between them. Germline V gene data show CDR1 as KGHDR and CDR2 as SFDVKD. The CDR3 region is CATSDPTGSGNTIYF. In DNA, the CDR3 is TGTGCCACCAGTGATCCAACGGGGTCTGGAAACACCATATATTTT.